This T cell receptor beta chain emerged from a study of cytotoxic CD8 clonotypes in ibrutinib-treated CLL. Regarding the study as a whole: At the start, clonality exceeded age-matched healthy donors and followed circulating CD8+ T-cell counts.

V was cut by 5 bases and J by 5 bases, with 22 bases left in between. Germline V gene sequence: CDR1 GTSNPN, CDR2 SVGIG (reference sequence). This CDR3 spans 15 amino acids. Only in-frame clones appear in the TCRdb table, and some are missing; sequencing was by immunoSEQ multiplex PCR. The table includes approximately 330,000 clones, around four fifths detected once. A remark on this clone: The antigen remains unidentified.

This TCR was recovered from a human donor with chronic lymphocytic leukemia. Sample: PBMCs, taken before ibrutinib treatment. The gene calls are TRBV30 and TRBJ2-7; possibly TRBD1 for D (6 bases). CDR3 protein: CAWDRRLGLEDEQYF. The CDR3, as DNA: TGTGCCTGGGACAGGAGGTTGGGCTTGGAGGACGAGCAGTACTTC.